This TCR beta chain was documented in a study of blood T cell repertoires in acute mononucleosis (dated by TCRdb to 2018 to 2020). Study-level background: Convalescent samples, which represented the memory response, were taken 5 to 8 months after the acute presentation. A mean blood EBV load of 3.8 log10 genome copies per million B cells was observed during acute infection, and a mean blood EBV load of 2.5 to 3 was observed at convalescence. The study at large found these results: In TCR repertoire selection for BRLF1 (YVL-BR), TCRalpha CDR3 motifs had a dominant role, while TCRbeta had a minimal role. With just three donors in the cohort, the group averages were based on very few individuals. Because only a fraction of each donor's blood was analyzed, sampling error might partly explain the low overlap between acute and convalescent clonotypes. Just roughly 9.1% of the unique acute clonotypes remained in convalescence, but these persisting clonotypes accounted for most of the response, and new, diverse de novo clonotypes seemingly replaced the other acute clonotypes.

There are a few counts of this clone. One end of the junction varies from germline; a read error may be responsible. In the same sample, other DNA sequences code for this CDR3. The CDR3 holds 15 amino acids from the cysteine to the phenylalanine. Of the read, only the CDR3 DNA is kept; its 45 bases are in frame from base 1. Looking up the germline V gene (reference sequence) yields CDR1 GTSNPN and CDR2 SVGIG. For TCR profiling, total RNA from no fewer than 10,000 sorted tetramer+ CD8 T cells was reverse transcribed into cDNA. PCR with primers that anneal to V and J regions amplified CDR3 regions and added unique molecular identifiers to track templates. The immunoSEQ platform, including its sequencing and error-correction standards, was used to profile TCRalpha and TCRbeta chains. In the authors' own workflow: Clonal copy numbers were corrected for sequencing and PCR errors, and IMGT conventions were followed to define CDR3s. Analysis was limited to productive rearrangements and used immunoSEQ Analyzer versions 2.0 and 3.0, and gene-pairing frequencies were further processed in Microsoft Excel. Circos plots were used to visualize V-J pairings, and MEME plus a custom motifSearch program were used to find CDR3 motifs. The OLGA algorithm was used to calculate the probability of generation of TCR sequences. A clonotype seen at both visits was called persistent, a clonotype seen only at the acute visit was called nonpersistent, and a clonotype seen only at convalescence was called de novo. Any amino acid clonotype used by more than one donor was defined as a public TCR. This is the immuneACCESS table as TCRdb keeps it, with only in-frame sequences that have V and J called. A part of the clones is gone; compared with another copy, unresolved V genes explain less than half, and the rest is unexplained. V and J calls plus clone size are reproduced from that table; the DNA served to infer D and trimming. Recorded for this sample are approximately 900 clones; about 28% of them occurred a single time. The top ten clones comprise approximately 54% of the sample.

In light of the paper, this sample's time point label describes: convalescence about 6 months (5-8 months) after acute presentation (visit 7). Over the course of primary infection, this study followed CD8 T cell responses against two immunodominant EBV epitopes, BRLF1 109 (YVL-BR) and BMLF1 280 (GLC-BM). A positive serum heterophile antibody test together with EBV viral capsid antigen-specific IgM pointed to primary EBV infection. Total CD8 T cells were first enriched from PBMCs by magnetic positive selection (MACS). A FACSAria III was used to sort live CD3+ CD8+ tetramer+ cells to over 95% purity. A PE-conjugated tetramer loaded with the BRLF1 109-117 peptide was used for cell sorting. After tetramer sorting, TCR repertoires of EBV epitope-specific CD8 T cells were deep-sequenced directly ex vivo at acute infection and at convalescence. The donors were three individuals between about 18 and 30 years old who had clinical acute infectious mononucleosis along with laboratory evidence of primary EBV infection. Heparinized peripheral blood was drawn at clinical presentation with mononucleosis symptoms and again about 6 months later. PBMCs were isolated by Ficoll-Paque density gradient centrifugation.

Sample: EBV YVL epitope tetramer+ CD8+ T cells sorted from PBMCs, taken during convalescence from infectious mononucleosis. In the paper's terms, the cell subset or site label means: CD8 T cells binding a tetramer with EBV BRLF1 109-117 peptide (YVL-BR). This clonotype originated in a man between 18 and 29 years old with infectious mononucleosis caused by EBV. The rearranged chain carries TRBV30 and TRBJ1-5; no confident D gene assignment can be made. The DNA sequence reads TGTGCCTGGAGTGTACCGCTGGGAAGCATTCAGCCCCAGCATTTT. The encoded protein is CAWSVPLGSIQPQHF.